A selection of T cell receptor beta chains follows, all from one sample in a study of blood T cell repertoires in COVID-19. TCRdb's table, derived via immunoSEQ multiplex PCR, lists solely in-frame clones and lacks some. Here the sample spans roughly 290,000 clones, 85% being singletons. The sample was peripheral blood. Receptors were obtained from a woman between 50 and 59 years old with active or convalescent COVID-19. CDR3s include the opening cysteine and the closing phenylalanine or tryptophan. D genes are given only for firm matches. Not every row has a clone size; where given, it reads once, few, many or a size class.

d_gene: NA; v_gene: TRBV6-5; j_gene: TRBJ1-6; abundance: NA; CDR3aa: CASQIAYGDSPLHF; CDR3nt: TGTGCCAGCCAAATCGCCTACGGGGATTCACCCCTCCACTTT
d_gene: TRBD1; v_gene: TRBV6-5; j_gene: TRBJ2-2; abundance: once; CDR3aa: CASSSTGGTGELFF; CDR3nt: TGTGCCAGCAGTTCGACAGGGGGCACCGGGGAGCTGTTTTTT
d_gene: NA; v_gene: TRBV7-9; j_gene: TRBJ2-7; abundance: NA; CDR3aa: CASSSLNQQYF; CDR3nt: TGTGCCAGCAGCTCCCTAAACCAGCAGTACTTC
d_gene: NA; v_gene: TRBV10-3; j_gene: TRBJ1-6; abundance: NA; CDR3aa: CAIRPDSSSYNSPLHF; CDR3nt: TGTGCCATCAGACCTGACAGTAGCTCCTATAATTCACCCCTCCACTTT
d_gene: TRBD1; v_gene: TRBV28; j_gene: TRBJ1-5; abundance: few; CDR3aa: CASSLGTGNHQPQHF; CDR3nt: TGTGCCAGCAGCCTAGGGACAGGGAATCATCAGCCCCAGCATTTT
d_gene: TRBD2; v_gene: TRBV19; j_gene: TRBJ2-7; abundance: NA; CDR3aa: CASGRDSGIPPYEQYF; CDR3nt: TGTGCCAGTGGTCGAGATAGCGGGATTCCACCCTACGAGCAGTACTTC
d_gene: NA; v_gene: TRBV18; j_gene: TRBJ2-5; abundance: NA; CDR3aa: CASSREAKETQYF; CDR3nt: TGTGCCAGCTCACGAGAGGCCAAAGAGACCCAGTACTTC
d_gene: NA; v_gene: TRBV30; j_gene: TRBJ1-1; abundance: NA; CDR3aa: CAWTPGGREAFF; CDR3nt: TGTGCCTGGACCCCGGGAGGACGGGAAGCTTTCTTT
d_gene: TRBD2; v_gene: TRBV11-2; j_gene: TRBJ2-7; abundance: NA; CDR3aa: CASRRPGLALYEQYF; CDR3nt: TGTGCCAGCAGACGTCCGGGACTAGCGCTCTACGAGCAGTACTTC
d_gene: NA; v_gene: TRBV27; j_gene: TRBJ2-3; abundance: NA; CDR3aa: CASSFRDTQYF; CDR3nt: TGTGCCAGCAGCTTCAGAGATACGCAGTATTTT
d_gene: NA; v_gene: TRBV18; j_gene: TRBJ1-5; abundance: NA; CDR3aa: CASSLWQDSNQPQHF; CDR3nt: TGTGCCAGCTCACTGTGGCAGGATAGCAATCAGCCCCAGCATTTT
d_gene: TRBD2; v_gene: TRBV3-1/TRBV3-2; j_gene: TRBJ2-1; abundance: NA; CDR3aa: CASTASGTSNYNEQFF; CDR3nt: TGTGCCAGCACGGCTAGCGGGACGAGTAACTACAATGAGCAGTTCTTC
d_gene: TRBD1; v_gene: TRBV4-1; j_gene: TRBJ1-4; abundance: NA; CDR3aa: CASSPTSDRGNEKLFF; CDR3nt: TGCGCCAGCAGCCCGACGAGTGACAGGGGGAACGAAAAACTGTTTTTT
d_gene: TRBD1; v_gene: TRBV28; j_gene: TRBJ1-6; abundance: NA; CDR3aa: CASSLGGMNSPLHF; CDR3nt: TGTGCCAGCAGCCTAGGGGGCATGAATTCACCCCTCCACTTT
d_gene: NA; v_gene: TRBV19; j_gene: TRBJ2-5; abundance: once; CDR3aa: CASSLTANQETQYF; CDR3nt: TGTGCCAGTAGCTTGACAGCGAACCAAGAGACCCAGTACTTC
d_gene: NA; v_gene: TRBV5-4; j_gene: TRBJ2-5; abundance: NA; CDR3aa: CASSLVGGQETQYF; CDR3nt: TGTGCCAGCAGCTTGGTCGGGGGACAAGAGACCCAGTACTTC
d_gene: TRBD1; v_gene: TRBV27; j_gene: TRBJ2-2; abundance: NA; CDR3aa: CASLSGTGITGELFF; CDR3nt: TGTGCCAGCCTCTCCGGGACAGGGATAACCGGGGAGCTGTTTTTT
d_gene: TRBD1; v_gene: TRBV24-1; j_gene: TRBJ2-3; abundance: NA; CDR3aa: CATSDPLGQGPDTQYF; CDR3nt: TGTGCCACCAGTGATCCCCTCGGACAGGGGCCAGATACGCAGTATTTT
d_gene: NA; v_gene: TRBV3-1/TRBV3-2; j_gene: TRBJ2-7; abundance: NA; CDR3aa: CASSQDTLNLAVSYEQYF; CDR3nt: TGTGCCAGCAGCCAAGATACCCTTAACCTTGCAGTCTCCTACGAGCAGTACTTC
d_gene: NA; v_gene: TRBV28; j_gene: TRBJ1-5; abundance: NA; CDR3aa: CASSLRVQPQHF; CDR3nt: TGTGCCAGCAGTCTCAGGGTTCAGCCCCAGCATTTT
d_gene: NA; v_gene: TRBV5-1; j_gene: TRBJ2-6; abundance: NA; CDR3aa: CPRRPRPGGANVLTF; CDR3nt: TGCCCCCGCCGCCCGCGACCGGGGGGGGCCAACGTCCTGACTTTC
d_gene: TRBD2; v_gene: TRBV5-6; j_gene: TRBJ2-7; abundance: NA; CDR3aa: CASREAGGPEQYF; CDR3nt: TGTGCCAGCAGGGAAGCGGGAGGGCCTGAGCAGTACTTC
d_gene: NA; v_gene: TRBV6-1; j_gene: TRBJ1-2; abundance: NA; CDR3aa: CASSEWGRGIHGYTF; CDR3nt: TGTGCCAGCAGTGAATGGGGCAGGGGAATTCATGGCTACACCTTC
d_gene: TRBD1; v_gene: TRBV28; j_gene: TRBJ2-2; abundance: NA; CDR3aa: CASSRYRGDTGELFF; CDR3nt: TGTGCCAGCAGTAGATACAGGGGAGACACCGGGGAGCTGTTTTTT
d_gene: NA; v_gene: TRBV7-9; j_gene: TRBJ2-2; abundance: NA; CDR3aa: CASSFSSRGTGELFF; CDR3nt: TGTGCCAGCAGCTTTAGCTCCAGGGGAACCGGGGAGCTGTTTTTT
d_gene: NA; v_gene: TRBV21-1; j_gene: TRBJ1-6; abundance: NA; CDR3aa: CASSKVEGIFISPLHF; CDR3nt: TGTGCCAGCAGCAAAGTCGAGGGAATATTCATTTCACCCCTCCACTTT
d_gene: NA; v_gene: TRBV5-1; j_gene: TRBJ1-1; abundance: NA; CDR3aa: CASSRQVENTEAFF; CDR3nt: TGCGCCAGCAGCAGACAGGTGGAGAACACTGAAGCTTTCTTT
d_gene: TRBD1; v_gene: TRBV5-5; j_gene: TRBJ2-1; abundance: NA; CDR3aa: CASSPWGGQGQPYNEQFF; CDR3nt: TGTGCCAGCAGCCCGTGGGGGGGACAGGGTCAACCCTACAATGAGCAGTTCTTC
d_gene: TRBD1; v_gene: TRBV9; j_gene: TRBJ1-6; abundance: NA; CDR3aa: CASTPGQGLSPLHF; CDR3nt: TGTGCCAGCACTCCGGGACAGGGCCTTTCACCCCTCCACTTT
d_gene: NA; v_gene: TRBV15; j_gene: TRBJ2-3; abundance: NA; CDR3aa: CATSRDPTGESDTQYF; CDR3nt: TGTGCCACCAGCAGAGATCCAACGGGAGAATCAGATACGCAGTATTTT
d_gene: TRBD2; v_gene: TRBV5-5; j_gene: TRBJ2-3; abundance: NA; CDR3aa: CASSLFYSGLKPMSDTQYF; CDR3nt: TGTGCCAGCAGCTTGTTTTATAGCGGGCTTAAACCAATGTCGGATACGCAGTATTTT
d_gene: TRBD1; v_gene: TRBV6-6; j_gene: TRBJ2-7; abundance: NA; CDR3aa: CASSRASGTGGGEQYF; CDR3nt: TGTGCCAGCAGTCGAGCATCCGGGACAGGGGGCGGCGAGCAGTACTTC
d_gene: TRBD2; v_gene: TRBV18; j_gene: TRBJ2-1; abundance: NA; CDR3aa: CASSRGLAGLSYNEQFF; CDR3nt: TGTGCCAGCTCACGGGGACTAGCGGGTCTCTCCTACAATGAGCAGTTCTTC
d_gene: TRBD1; v_gene: TRBV6-2/TRBV6-3; j_gene: TRBJ1-3; abundance: NA; CDR3aa: CASSYFGTGVLSSGNTIYF; CDR3nt: TGTGCCAGCAGTTACTTCGGGACAGGGGTGCTGAGCTCTGGAAACACCATATATTTT
d_gene: NA; v_gene: TRBV7-9; j_gene: TRBJ2-7; abundance: NA; CDR3aa: CASSLGGVSEQYF; CDR3nt: TGTGCCAGCAGCTTAGGCGGCGTGTCCGAGCAGTACTTC
d_gene: TRBD2; v_gene: TRBV7-2; j_gene: TRBJ2-3; abundance: NA; CDR3aa: CASSLPSGGSDLEYTQYF; CDR3nt: TGTGCCAGCAGCTTACCTTCGGGGGGTAGCGACCTTGAATATACGCAGTATTTT
d_gene: NA; v_gene: TRBV2; j_gene: TRBJ2-3; abundance: NA; CDR3aa: CATNGVADKTDTQYF; CDR3nt: TGTGCCACGAACGGGGTAGCGGATAAAACAGATACGCAGTATTTT
d_gene: NA; v_gene: TRBV7-2; j_gene: TRBJ1-1; abundance: NA; CDR3aa: CASSLQISVNTEAFF; CDR3nt: TGTGCCAGCAGCCTCCAAATATCGGTAAACACTGAAGCTTTCTTT
d_gene: TRBD2; v_gene: TRBV11-2; j_gene: TRBJ2-7; abundance: few; CDR3aa: CASRPGLAGASSYEQYF; CDR3nt: TGTGCCAGCAGACCTGGACTAGCGGGGGCTAGCTCCTACGAGCAGTACTTC
d_gene: TRBD1; v_gene: TRBV3-1/TRBV3-2; j_gene: TRBJ2-7; abundance: NA; CDR3aa: CASSRRGTGYEQYF; CDR3nt: TGTGCCAGCAGCCGTCGGGGGACAGGGTACGAGCAGTACTTC
d_gene: NA; v_gene: TRBV3-1/TRBV3-2; j_gene: TRBJ2-5; abundance: NA; CDR3aa: CASSRPTRGIQETQYF; CDR3nt: TGTGCCAGCAGCCGCCCGACGAGGGGGATCCAAGAGACCCAGTACTTC
d_gene: NA; v_gene: TRBV27; j_gene: TRBJ1-1; abundance: NA; CDR3aa: CASSRTRTPYAEAFF; CDR3nt: TGTGCCAGCAGCCGGACGAGGACTCCTTACGCTGAAGCTTTCTTT
d_gene: TRBD2; v_gene: TRBV5-6; j_gene: TRBJ2-3; abundance: NA; CDR3aa: CASSSLAGVGTDTQYF; CDR3nt: TGTGCCAGCAGCTCCCTAGCGGGAGTTGGCACAGATACGCAGTATTTT
d_gene: NA; v_gene: TRBV3-1/TRBV3-2; j_gene: TRBJ1-6; abundance: NA; CDR3aa: CASSHGTLYNSPLHF; CDR3nt: TGTGCCAGCAGCCACGGGACTCTCTATAATTCACCCCTCCACTTT
d_gene: NA; v_gene: TRBV7-2; j_gene: TRBJ2-3; abundance: NA; CDR3aa: CASSVGPTTDTQYF; CDR3nt: TGTGCCAGCAGCGTGGGCCCTACGACAGATACGCAGTATTTT
d_gene: TRBD2; v_gene: TRBV23-1; j_gene: TRBJ2-1; abundance: NA; CDR3aa: CASSRGAGDGNNEQFF; CDR3nt: TGCGCCAGCAGTCGTGGAGCGGGAGACGGCAACAATGAGCAGTTCTTC
d_gene: TRBD2; v_gene: TRBV28; j_gene: TRBJ2-1; abundance: few; CDR3aa: CASSPLAGGRNEQFF; CDR3nt: TGTGCCAGCAGCCCCCTAGCGGGAGGAAGGAATGAGCAGTTCTTC
d_gene: NA; v_gene: TRBV7-8; j_gene: TRBJ1-1; abundance: NA; CDR3aa: CASSSQTVSKRNTEAFF; CDR3nt: TGTGCCAGCAGCTCCCAGACCGTTAGTAAGCGGAACACTGAAGCTTTCTTT
d_gene: TRBD1; v_gene: TRBV27; j_gene: TRBJ1-2; abundance: NA; CDR3aa: CASSLGDRGYGYTF; CDR3nt: TGTGCCAGCAGTTTGGGGGACAGGGGCTATGGCTACACCTTC
d_gene: TRBD2; v_gene: TRBV5-4; j_gene: TRBJ2-6; abundance: NA; CDR3aa: CASSLVGGRASAGANVLTF; CDR3nt: TGTGCCAGCAGCTTGGTCGGCGGGAGGGCCAGTGCTGGGGCCAACGTCCTGACTTTC
d_gene: NA; v_gene: TRBV5-1; j_gene: TRBJ2-5; abundance: NA; CDR3aa: CASSFSGGQGETQYF; CDR3nt: TGCGCCAGCAGCTTTTCCGGGGGGCAGGGAGAGACCCAGTACTTC
d_gene: NA; v_gene: TRBV18; j_gene: TRBJ2-5; abundance: NA; CDR3aa: CASSSVETQYF; CDR3nt: TGTGCCAGCTCATCGGTGGAGACCCAGTACTTC
d_gene: TRBD2; v_gene: TRBV2; j_gene: TRBJ2-1; abundance: once; CDR3aa: CASSEARGRYNEQFF; CDR3nt: TGTGCCAGCAGTGAAGCTCGCGGGAGGTACAATGAGCAGTTCTTC
d_gene: NA; v_gene: TRBV30; j_gene: TRBJ1-3; abundance: once; CDR3aa: CAWSPKWVAGNTIYF; CDR3nt: TGTGCCTGGAGCCCGAAATGGGTAGCGGGAAACACCATATATTTT